Sequencing of this T cell receptor beta chain was carried out in a study of human T cells and chemical hapten exposure (dated by TCRdb to the early 2020s). Background on the whole study: For sensitization, 2% DPC in acetone was applied to a roughly 2 cm by roughly 2 cm area of upper inner arm skin. The patient cohort, mostly female, included alopecia areata with under or over 50% scalp involvement, alopecia totalis and alopecia universalis. Twenty-nine alopecia patients gave blood for TCR sequencing at one to four time points (pre-sensitization, 2, 6 and 24 weeks). Weekly therapeutic DPC doses were additionally applied to the scalp of patients throughout the approximately 24-week study period. Libraries were combined into a pool for sequencing, and differences in TCR yield between samples came mainly from small differences in library volumes within the pool. Patch tests used Finn chambers with 0.01% DPC on the upper back, scored after 6 days by International Contact Dermatitis Research Group standards. Peripheral blood TCR repertoire changes were tracked in vivo in alopecia patients during primary and secondary sensitization to the hapten diphenylcyclopropenone (DPC). Blood samples were taken from patients before sensitization (week 0) and then at 2, 6 and about 24 weeks after DPC sensitization. Points the paper makes about the study in general: After repeated subsampling, changes were observed in the strength of the expansion versus patch-test correlation and in the threshold at which the correlation became significant. A positive correlation was found between the number of PT1 expanded TCRs and patch test score, with significance reached at thresholds 8, 16 and 32 but not 4. DPC sensitization did not change the number of TCRs with a frequency above 1 in 1000, and there was no evidence of changes in global repertoire structure. Because every patient had alopecia, a presumed autoimmune disease, the patients' immune response might differ from that of healthy individuals. Significantly more large CDR3 similarity clusters were formed by expanded TCRs than by pre-sensitization or healthy control sets, consistent with antigen-driven responses.

Library construction relied on RACE. Sequenced on a NextSeq 500. During library preparation, unique molecular identifiers were attached to individual cDNA molecules so that TCRs could be counted in a quantitative, reproducible way. From each blood RNA sample, both TCR alpha and TCR beta chains were sequenced. As for how the authors treated the data: The median number of TCRs per sample was 85,000 to 100,000, ranging from 23,224 to 690,600. V, J and CDR3 annotation of the TCR reads was performed with the Decombinator software suite. For the PS versus PT1 abundance plots, all samples were subsampled to the same number of TCRs (28,000). TCRs were defined as expanded if absent before sensitization and observed at least eight times at the 2-week time point. TCRdb trimmed public reads at Q25 via fastp, called clones via MiXCR and kept in-frame beta chains. Merged by CDR3 protein, the rows form single entries marked with the most common genes and DNA. For this entry, the V and J calls and clone size follow TCRdb and not the study's own pipeline. This sample has about 160,000 distinct CDR3 sequences in its table, and around a quarter of those were observed once. Of the sample, 2.1% falls within the top ten clones.

This clonotype was detected ten times or more. Its antigen target is currently unknown. No quality values exist for individual bases; no much larger clone is one base distant. What the time point label conveys for this sample: patch test 3, about 24 weeks after DPC sensitization. The treatment or condition label of this sample denotes: therapeutic diphenylcyclopropenone sensitization with weekly scalp DPC. At every patch-test visit, the blood draw took place before the patch test was put on. Patients were considered eligible if aged 18 to 70, diagnosed with alopecia and deemed suitable for DPC therapy, and patients were excluded if pregnant. Total RNA was isolated from unfractionated whole blood collected in Tempus Blood RNA tubes. This material consisted of whole blood, taken in connection with sensitization to the hapten diphenylcyclopropenone (DPC). The sequence was collected from a woman aged 18 to 35 with alopecia areata. Some clones in this sample may be carry-over from other donors' samples.

The DNA sequence is as follows: TGTGCCAGCAGCTCACAGGACCCCAGGCAGCCCCAGCATTTT. Its protein product is CASSSQDPRQPQHF. Here the chain combines TRBV7-9 and TRBJ1-5, with a weak D call of TRBD1 (5 bases match). CDR1 and CDR2 were assigned from the germline V gene (reference sequence) as SEHNR and FQNEAQ. From cysteine to phenylalanine, the CDR3 is 14 amino acids long. Solely the CDR3 DNA is kept, with 42 bases framed from the first base. The V and J ends are trimmed by 4 bases and 7 bases, leaving 14 bases between them. Reference TRBV7-9 and TRBJ1-5 proteins supply the regions before and after the CDR3; the full variable domain is: DTGVSQNPRHKITKRGQNVTFRCDPISEHNRLYWYRQTLGQGPEFLTYFQNEAQLEKSRLLSDRFSAERPKGSFSTLEIQRTEQGDSAMYLCASSSQDPRQPQHFGDGTRLSIL.